The rows below give T cell receptor beta chains drawn from one sample of a study of T cells after posttransplantation cyclophosphamide. Sequenced by immunoSEQ multiplex PCR; TCRdb stores in-frame clones only, minus some. The counts give about 33,000 clones, none of them seen only once; about 1.2% is held by the top ten. The sequenced sample was PBMCs. Receptors were obtained from a girl between 10 and 17 years old in good health, CMV-negative, and a related stem cell transplant donor. Both conserved end residues are part of each CDR3. Fields, in order: D gene, clone size, V gene, J gene, CDR3 protein, CDR3 DNA. The D gene is left open where the match is weak. A clone size is listed for some rows: how often the clone was seen (once, few, many), or a class if it is expanded.

TRBD2,many,TRBV5-1,TRBJ2-2,CASSLLAGANTGELFF,TGCGCCAGCAGCTTATTAGCGGGAGCGAACACCGGGGAGCTGTTTTTT
TRBD2,few,TRBV7-8,TRBJ2-5,CASSLEVWTSGGAGETQYF,TGTGCCAGCAGCTTAGAAGTATGGACTAGCGGGGGGGCCGGGGAGACCCAGTACTTC
.,many,TRBV28,TRBJ2-4,CASSLDAPGDKNIQYF,TGTGCCAGCAGTTTAGACGCACCAGGGGATAAAAACATTCAGTACTTC
.,many,TRBV30,TRBJ2-6,CAWSTGLSGANVLTF,TGTGCCTGGAGTACAGGTCTCTCTGGGGCCAACGTCCTGACTTTC
.,.,TRBV10-3,TRBJ2-5,CAISESRVETQYF,TGTGCCATCAGTGAGTCACGGGTCGAGACCCAGTACTTC
TRBD2,few,TRBV4-1,TRBJ2-1,CASSQIAGGFYNEQFF,TGCGCCAGCAGCCAAATAGCGGGGGGGTTTTACAATGAGCAGTTCTTC
TRBD2,few,TRBV7-9,TRBJ2-1,CASSLDGGAYNEQFF,TGTGCCAGCAGCTTAGACGGGGGGGCCTACAATGAGCAGTTCTTC
TRBD1,many,TRBV6-5,TRBJ1-4,CASSPPGQGEKLFF,TGTGCCAGCAGCCCACCGGGACAGGGGGAAAAACTGTTTTTT
TRBD2,.,TRBV5-6,TRBJ2-3,CASSPPTSSTDTQYF,TGTGCCAGCAGCCCGCCGACTAGCTCCACAGATACGCAGTATTTT
TRBD2,many,TRBV2,TRBJ2-3,CASRRGIDTQYF,TGTGCCTCACGGCGGGGGATAGATACGCAGTATTTT
TRBD1,many,TRBV4-1,TRBJ2-1,CASSQGPDRPVWFF,TGCGCCAGCAGCCAAGGACCGGACAGGCCGGTCTGGTTCTTC
TRBD2,few,TRBV10-2,TRBJ2-7,CASCGTSGSYEQYF,TGCGCCAGCTGCGGGACTAGCGGGTCCTACGAGCAGTACTTC
TRBD1,many,TRBV10-2,TRBJ1-2,CASSEPDREHSYGYTF,TGCGCCAGCAGTGAGCCGGACAGGGAGCATAGCTATGGCTACACCTTC
TRBD1,few,TRBV7-9,TRBJ1-2,CASSILDRGSYGYTF,TGTGCCAGCAGCATCCTGGACAGGGGATCCTATGGCTACACCTTC
TRBD2,.,TRBV18,TRBJ2-3,CASSPTSGTSTDTQYF,TGTGCCAGCTCACCTACTAGCGGGACTAGCACAGATACGCAGTATTTT
.,few,TRBV25-1,TRBJ1-1,CASSETMNTEAFF,TGTGCCAGCAGTGAAACAATGAACACTGAAGCTTTCTTT
.,.,TRBV5-1,TRBJ2-4,CASSPLGSLAKNIQYF,TGCGCCAGCAGCCCACTCGGTTCACTAGCCAAAAACATTCAGTACTTC
.,few,TRBV9,TRBJ2-7,CASSEGQGTEQYF,TGTGCCAGCAGCGAGGGCCAGGGCACCGAGCAGTACTTC
.,.,TRBV27,TRBJ2-7,CASSLNSLNEQYF,TGTGCCAGCAGTTTAAACAGTTTAAACGAGCAGTACTTC
TRBD2,many,TRBV2,TRBJ2-7,CASRRLAGEGEQYF,TGTGCCAGCAGGCGACTAGCGGGAGAGGGGGAGCAGTACTTC
.,few,TRBV28,TRBJ1-6,CASSPAQISYNSPLHF,TGTGCCAGCAGTCCCGCCCAGATCTCCTATAATTCACCCCTCCACTTT
TRBD1,.,TRBV5-1,TRBJ2-7,CASSFTGQVYEQYF,TGCGCCAGCAGCTTTACGGGACAGGTCTACGAGCAGTACTTC
TRBD2,few,TRBV7-3,TRBJ2-3,CASSAGGLTDTQYF,TGTGCCAGCAGTGCGGGGGGCCTCACAGATACGCAGTATTTT
.,.,TRBV6-5,TRBJ2-5,CASTHGVTQYF,TGTGCCAGCACTCACGGGGTGACCCAGTACTTC
.,.,TRBV29-1,TRBJ1-4,CSVLLQGEKLFF,TGCAGCGTCCTTCTCCAGGGGGAAAAACTGTTTTTT
.,many,TRBV6-5,TRBJ1-2,CASRSSRVNYGYTF,TGTGCCAGCAGATCAAGCAGGGTTAACTATGGCTACACCTTC
.,few,TRBV2,TRBJ1-6,CASSEAFSLWQMNSPLHF,TGTGCCAGCAGTGAAGCTTTCTCACTATGGCAAATGAATTCACCCCTCCACTTT
.,many,TRBV5-1,TRBJ1-5,CASSPGGAPNQPQHF,TGCGCCAGCAGCCCCGGGGGGGCCCCGAATCAGCCCCAGCATTTT
.,.,TRBV7-9,TRBJ1-5,CASSRWGDQNQPQHF,TGTGCCAGCAGCCGGTGGGGGGACCAAAATCAGCCCCAGCATTTT
.,many,TRBV6-1,TRBJ2-7,CASRLPGRVYEQYF,TGTGCCAGCAGACTGCCCGGGAGAGTCTACGAGCAGTACTTC
.,many,TRBV4-1,TRBJ1-2,CASSQDRALYGYTF,TGCGCCAGCAGCCAAGACAGGGCCCTATATGGCTACACCTTC
.,few,TRBV29-1,TRBJ1-1,CSVEDSGRGNTEAFF,TGCAGCGTTGAAGATAGTGGGAGAGGAAACACTGAAGCTTTCTTT
.,many,TRBV28,TRBJ1-5,CASHKMAGSNQPQHF,TGTGCCAGTCACAAGATGGCAGGATCCAATCAGCCCCAGCATTTT
.,many,TRBV6-5,TRBJ1-1,CASSYSKGGNTEAFF,TGTGCCAGCAGTTACTCAAAGGGAGGGAACACTGAAGCTTTCTTT
TRBD2,.,TRBV4-3,TRBJ2-1,CASSLGTSGSRQFF,TGCGCCAGCAGCCTCGGGACTAGCGGGAGCAGGCAGTTCTTC
.,few,TRBV28,TRBJ2-7,CASTSSYEQYF,TGTGCCAGCACATCCTCCTACGAGCAGTACTTC
.,many,TRBV11-2,TRBJ2-7,CASSLDSYEQYF,TGTGCCAGCAGCTTAGACAGCTACGAGCAGTACTTC
TRBD2,few,TRBV29-1,TRBJ2-5,CSVFGLAGLQETQYF,TGCAGCGTCTTCGGACTAGCGGGTCTCCAAGAGACCCAGTACTTC
.,many,TRBV5-4,TRBJ2-5,CASSLAPQETQYF,TGTGCCAGCAGCTTGGCCCCTCAAGAGACCCAGTACTTC
.,many,TRBV5-1,TRBJ1-4,CASRLGGNEKLFF,TGCGCCAGCAGGTTAGGGGGAAATGAAAAACTGTTTTTT
.,few,TRBV1,TRBJ2-6,CTSSPPGLAGSGANVLTF,TGCACCAGCAGCCCCCCGGGACTAGCGGGCTCTGGGGCCAACGTCCTGACTTTC
TRBD1,many,TRBV9,TRBJ1-5,CASSGQGSNQPQHF,TGTGCCAGCAGCGGACAGGGTAGCAATCAGCCCCAGCATTTT
.,many,TRBV5-1,TRBJ1-1,CASSGGQPNTEAFF,TGCGCCAGCAGCGGGGGACAACCGAACACTGAAGCTTTCTTT
.,many,TRBV12-5,TRBJ1-5,CASGLWTPNQPQHF,TGTGCTAGTGGTCTCTGGACACCGAATCAGCCCCAGCATTTT
TRBD2,few,TRBV5-1,TRBJ2-1,CASGPASGLAGYNEQFF,TGCGCCAGCGGCCCCGCTTCGGGCCTAGCGGGGTACAATGAGCAGTTCTTC
TRBD2,few,TRBV4-1,TRBJ2-5,CASSRLDSGQETQYF,TGCGCCAGCAGCCGATTAGATAGCGGGCAAGAGACTCAGTACTTC
.,many,TRBV5-6,TRBJ1-2,CASSSPTGVVGYTF,TGTGCCAGCAGCTCTCCGACAGGAGTCGTGGGCTACACCTTC
TRBD2,few,TRBV7-9,TRBJ2-7,CASSRTSGRPHEQYF,TGTGCCAGCAGCCGGACTAGCGGGAGGCCCCACGAGCAGTACTTC
.,.,TRBV28,TRBJ2-7,CASSSYSYEQYF,TGTGCCAGCAGTTCGTATAGTTACGAGCAGTACTTC
.,.,TRBV27,TRBJ1-2,CASSLEGNYGYTF,TGTGCCAGCAGTTTAGAGGGTAACTATGGCTACACCTTC
TRBD2,.,TRBV7-3,TRBJ2-5,CASSYGGGETQYF,TGTGCCAGCAGCTATGGGGGGGGTGAGACCCAGTACTTC
.,many,TRBV10-1,TRBJ2-7,CASREQGRIYEQYF,TGCGCCAGCAGAGAACAGGGGAGGATATACGAGCAGTACTTC
TRBD2,few,TRBV6-6,TRBJ2-4,CASSSPGLADIQYF,TGTGCCAGCAGTTCTCCGGGACTAGCGGACATTCAGTACTTC
.,many,TRBV5-1,TRBJ1-4,CASSQDRGGEKLFF,TGCGCCAGCAGCCAAGATAGGGGGGGTGAAAAACTGTTTTTT